Included here is one TCR beta chain sequence, with context. The antigen this receptor binds is unknown. The record has no base qualities; no much larger clone is one base away. In total, fewer than 750 healthy bone marrow donors made up the cohort. At the time of sampling, every cohort member was nominally healthy, though immune exposures that went unrecorded were likely present. The donor was CMV seronegative and belonged to the group of over 300 seronegative cohort members. Every donor gave a peripheral blood sample, and the peripheral blood mononuclear cells from that sample were used for TCR beta sequencing. Genomic DNA extraction from the blood cell samples was performed with the Qiagen DNeasy Blood Extraction Kit. Looking up the germline V gene yields CDR1 SGHRS and CDR2 YFSETQ. From the cysteine through the phenylalanine, the CDR3 covers 16 amino acids. Only the CDR3 DNA stays, 48 bases, in frame from base 1. V lost 0 bases and J lost 5 bases, and the count of bases not matched to a germline gene is 2.

The data were taken from a study of cytomegalovirus exposure and HLA in healthy donors (dated by TCRdb to about 2017). General notes on the study: In an earlier analysis of 450 to 750 of the donors, under 300 Gb of sequence data and 90 million to 120 million unique TCR beta sequences from roughly 200 million T cells were reported. About 280 gigabases of sequencing data and tens of millions of unique TCR sequences made up an early release that covered 500 to 700 HLA-typed donors. Among the approximately 400 genotyped donors, approximately 81% belonged to the genetic ancestry cluster associated with self-reported Caucasian donors. The study was designed to test whether signatures of past pathogen exposure could be identified by cataloging public T cell receptors. Using immunosequencing, the study profiled T cell repertoires from 666 subjects and related those repertoires to cytomegalovirus serostatus. A separate validation cohort of approximately 120 different subjects was used in addition to the roughly 700-subject first cohort. To predict cytomegalovirus infection status, the study brought together high-throughput TCR immunosequencing, statistical association of individual TCRs with disease status, and machine learning. A later analysis re-examined previously published TCR beta repertoires from 610 or so donors and added high-resolution HLA genotyping to investigate patterns of TCR occurrence. Rather than drawing on any new phenotypic data, the later analysis identified candidate immune exposures from TCR beta sequences and the way those sequences occurred across donors. An earlier analysis of around 540 of the donors applied high-throughput TCR beta sequencing to assess whether each TCR beta V gene segment acted as functional or pseudogenic. Alongside the repertoire data, information on donor age, sex, ethnicity and CMV serostatus was compiled. Genome-wide SNP genotypes for about three fifths of the roughly 700 donors were used in a later genetic analysis, which treated that subset as a discovery cohort. All discovery cohort repertoires had been generated on a single sequencing platform. Class I and class II HLA loci were covered by the typing at four-digit resolution. Typing coverage varied by locus: roughly 620-640 donors for A, B, C, DRB1 and DQB1; roughly 500 for DQA1; over 600 for DPA1; approximately 490 for DPB1. Because of strong linkage in the cohort, roughly 5 DR-DQ haplotypes were treated as single units for association and clustering. Across some 400 genotyped donors of the cohort, an average of about 250,000 unique TCR beta nucleotide sequences per donor were sequenced, and 15% to 20% of those sequences were non-productive. General findings and caveats noted by the study authors: In both the original and validation cohorts, the classifier was reported to diagnose cytomegalovirus status with high specificity and sensitivity. In a later genetic analysis, fewer N-insertions in productive TCRs were reported among donors in an Asian-associated ancestry cluster than the roughly 700-donor mean. The presence/absence analyses assumed that sequencing depth was roughly uniform across donors, and that assumption may not be true. About 15 rarely observed V segments, including chromosome 9 orphons, were excluded from the earlier analysis of several hundred of the donors because counts were too low. Because HLA typing was missing for some donors at each locus, association tests included only the typed subset. CMV serostatus was the only immune exposure information available for the cohort. Most TCR sequences were observed very rarely across donors, whereas some public TCRs were present in many individuals. A further reported finding was that TCR beta sequences accurately predicted the HLA-A and HLA-B alleles for most subjects in the first cohort. In a later genetic analysis, a missense DCLRE1C variant was associated with V-gene and J-gene trimming of TCR beta chains, and the association was replicated in an independent cohort. In a later analysis, HLA-associated TCR beta chains were found to be more clonally expanded and to have lower generation probabilities than equally common non-associated chains. Correlated functional status among segregating V segments might reflect linkage disequilibrium, but an unknown experimental factor could not be ruled out. The cohort was sequenced for TCR beta chains only, and without alpha or paired-chain data the features that could be detected were limited. A later analysis found that most CMV-associated TCR beta chains appeared HLA-restricted, with HLA associations seemingly driven largely by CMV exposure. In vitro tests confirmed that three of the cytomegalovirus-associated TCR beta chains recognize cytomegalovirus antigens. The authors suggested that the approach could potentially be extended to other disease states and immunological phenotypes. The study gave a list of 150 to 200 TCR beta chains associated with cytomegalovirus. A group of highly shared sequence variants was considered likely to be a technical artifact of the sequencing pipeline. Strong co-occurrence of HLA alleles, especially DR and DQ, made assigning TCR associations to individual alleles difficult. In an earlier analysis of approximately 600 of the donors, most TCR beta V segments were observed in productive rearrangements about 87% or about 30% of the time, broadly matching IMGT annotations. According to a later analysis, TCR association rates differed among HLA loci, with DRB1 alleles showing the most associated TCRs and HLA-C alleles showing the fewest. A later analysis associated about 18,000 TCR beta sequences with specific HLA alleles at a false discovery rate of 0.05. Some IMGT-functional V segments, including TRBV6-2 and TRBV6-3, could not be distinguished by the 87-base-pair reads and were therefore excluded. In a later analysis, several top co-occurrence clusters were reported to appear linked to parvovirus B19, influenza, CMV and Epstein-Barr virus.

The library was built by means of the immunoSEQ multiplex PCR assay. For the multiplex PCR, a mixture combining 60 forward primers for TCR Vbeta segments and 13 reverse primers for TCR Jbeta segments was used. The CDR3 region of rearranged TCR beta genes was amplified from genomic DNA with a multiplex PCR assay. Amplified TCR beta libraries were sequenced as 87-base-pair reads on the Illumina HiSeq System. The study's own analysis went as follows. A later analysis counted tens of millions of unique TCR beta chains across the 700 or so repertoires, and 9 million to 14 million of these chains were shared by at least two donors. To remove PCR and sequencing errors, raw reads were error-corrected and collapsed into unique sequences using a nearest-neighbor algorithm that merged closely related sequences. Alignment of CDR3 sequences to IMGT reference sequences was used to assign V, D and J gene segments. For a sequence to be retained, at least a six-nucleotide match to both a V gene segment and a J gene segment was required. A rearrangement counted as productive if the CDR3 had no stop codons and remained in frame with V and J, and every other rearrangement counted as non-productive. Following IMGT convention, CDR3 was defined as the stretch from the second conserved V-encoded cysteine up to the conserved J-encoded phenylalanine. The earlier analysis of 587 of the donors excluded any sequence lacking an unambiguous match to a single V gene segment. An earlier analysis of fewer than 650 of the donors classified V segments as functional when productive rearrangements were above 56.7% and as segregating when the standard deviation between donors was above 5%. A statistical classification framework was built for diagnosing cytomegalovirus status from the catalog of TCR beta chain sequences. In a later analysis, V and J genes were assigned by comparing TCR nucleotide sequences against IMGT/GENE-DB human TR gene sequences. In a later analysis, CDR3 sequences and most-parsimonious VDJ recombination scenarios were assigned using the TCRdist pipeline. A later analysis defined each TCR beta chain by its CDR3 amino acid sequence plus V-gene family, and excluded reads lacking a unique V-gene family. In a later analysis, 450 to 600 highly shared, low-generation-probability nucleotide sequences were removed to address suspected cross-contamination and a sequencing artifact. In a later analysis, a clonal expansion index for each public chain was calculated from normalized within-repertoire ranks of inferred template counts. A later analysis computed generation probabilities with a VDJ recombination model fitted to out-of-frame rearrangements, and checked the results against IGoR. In a later analysis, TCR-TCR, TCR-HLA and TCR-CMV co-occurrence was scored with hypergeometric tests, and a repertoire-size bias correction was applied to TCR pairs. A later analysis estimated false discovery rates by permuting HLA or CMV assignments 20 times. A later analysis grouped co-occurring TCRs with DBSCAN, adding TCRdist sequence similarity when clustering within HLA-allele-positive subsets. For co-occurrence clustering, repertoires with fewer than 30,000 or more than 120,000 public chains were excluded, along with five repertoires with anomalous nucleotide sharing. TCRdb re-hosts the immuneACCESS table, in-frame sequences only. Its copies lack some clones; in the studies checked, an unresolved V gene accounts for under half of them, and the cause for the rest is not known. From that table come the V and J calls and clone size; the DNA was used to work out D and trimming. Counted in this sample were 150,000 to 200,000 clones; roughly 87% of them appeared once. Around 1% of the sample is taken by the ten largest.

The chain joins TRBV5-1 to TRBJ2-3; 14 bases in between match TRBD2. The sequence was obtained from a boy aged 2 to 9 in good health and CMV-seronegative. The sequencing sample was made of PBMCs. The bases read TGCGCCAGCAGCTTGGCCGGACTAGCGGGAGGAGATACGCAGTATTTT. It specifies CASSLAGLAGGDTQYF.